The 11 T cell receptor beta chains reported below all come from one sample, sequenced in a study of long-term antiretroviral therapy in people with HIV. At survey level, the immunoSEQ assay was run in its v3.0 version. Libraries were prepared by immunoSEQ multiplex PCR; TCRdb keeps only in-frame clonotypes and omits some of them. The repertoire holds 25,000 or so clones, with about three quarters as singletons. Sequenced here: unsorted PBMCs, sampled 1.5 years before starting antiretroviral therapy. These TCRs come from a young man with HIV.

V is TRBV7-9 and J is TRBJ2-3, with a tentative D call TRBD2 (5 bases). From germline, CDR1 is SEHNR and CDR2 FQNEAQ (reference sequence). The CDR3 contains 15 residues. The ends were cut back, 4 bases at V and 1 base at J, with 12 bases in the middle. The CDR3 loop is CASSSSGAGTDTQYF. The CDR3 bases are TGTGCCAGCAGCTCAAGCGGTGCTGGCACAGATACGCAGTATTTT.

V and J are TRBV28 and TRBJ1-5; 10 bases are a match to TRBD1. The CDR3 contains 15 residues. Germline V gene data show CDR1 as MDHEN and CDR2 as SYDVKM. J lost 3 bases, V lost 4 bases, and 3 bases had no gene match. This chain's CDR3 is CASSSTGGFNQPQHF. CDR3 nucleotide sequence: TGTGCCAGCAGTTCGACAGGGGGCTTCAATCAGCCCCAGCATTTT. Filled out from reference TRBV28 and TRBJ1-5, the complete variable domain reads DVKVTQSSRYLVKRTGEKVFLECVQDMDHENMFWYRQDPGLGLRLIYFSYDVKMKEKGDIPEGYSVSREKKERFSLILESASTNQTSMYLCASSSTGGFNQPQHFGDGTRLSIL.

The chain links TRBV21-1 to TRBJ2-1; the table gives TRBD2 as D, unverified against the DNA. TRBV21-1 is deemed a pseudogene. This CDR3 is 14 amino acids long. CDR3 DNA: TGTGCCAGCAGCAAAGGCCTCAACTGCAATGAGCAGTTCTTC. Residues: CASSKGLNCNEQFF.

J is TRBJ2-7 and V is TRBV4-1, with 7 bases that match TRBD2. Trimming at V came to 0 bases and at J to 2 bases, leaving 4 bases not matched to a gene. Germline V gene sequence: CDR1 MGHRA, CDR2 YSYEKL. This CDR3 contains 15 residues. Written as DNA, the CDR3 is TGCGCCAGCAGCCAAGAGTCTAGCGGAGCCTACGAGCAGTACTTC. This sequence encodes CASSQESSGAYEQYF.

The chain has TRBV6-1 and TRBJ1-2; perhaps TRBD1 as D (6 bases). The CDR3 is made up of 14 amino acids. The germline V and J ends were trimmed by 6 bases and 5 bases, with 16 bases remaining between them. Per germline, CDR1 MNHNS and CDR2 SASEGT. CDR3 DNA sequence: TGTGCCAGCAGGTATAACAGGGTTCGGTATGGCTACACCTTC. Its translation: CASRYNRVRYGYTF.

The rearrangement links TRBV10-3 to TRBJ1-6; 8 bases agree with TRBD1. Germline assignment: CDR1 ENHRY and CDR2 SYGVKD. The CDR3 sequence is 14 residues long. V shed 3 bases and J 7 bases; nucleotides not matched to a gene: 2. The CDR3 DNA reads as TGTGCCATCAGTGAAACAGGGGGGAATTCACCCCTCCACTTT. Protein sequence: CAISETGGNSPLHF.

This clone was seen a handful of times. The V call is TRBV4-1, the J call TRBJ1-5; possible D gene TRBD1, 5 bases. The germline CDR1 and CDR2 sequences are MGHRA and YSYEKL. Trimming pared 0 bases from V and 7 bases from J, leaving 16 bases between. The CDR3 spans 16 residues. CDR3 bases: TGCGCCAGCAGCCAAGATGGGCAGGGATGGGGGCAGCCCCAGCATTTT. Its protein product is CASSQDGQGWGQPQHF.

CDR3 protein: CASSLVSGPTNYGYTF. CDR3 nucleotide sequence: TGCGCCAGCAGCTTGGTCTCGGGTCCCACTAACTATGGCTACACCTTC. The gene calls are TRBV5-1 and TRBJ1-2; D remains ambiguous. The germline CDR1 and CDR2 sequences are SGHRS and YFSETQ. The CDR3 runs 16 residues. V shed 0 bases and J shed 0 bases, with 12 bases lying between them.

The chain has TRBV2 and TRBJ1-2; 7 nucleotides line up with TRBD1. Trimming at V came to 5 bases and at J to 8 bases, leaving 11 bases not matched to a gene. The CDR3 loop spans 14 amino acids. The V gene's germline CDR1 is SNHLY and CDR2 FYNNEI. In DNA form, the CDR3 reads TGTGCCAGCAGTCGAGAGGGGTACAGGGGCGGCTACACCTTC. This sequence encodes CASSREGYRGGYTF.

CDR3 amino acids: CASSPTGFAGFSTEAFF. The CDR3 bases are TGTGCCAGCAGCCCCACGGGGTTTGCGGGGTTCAGCACTGAAGCTTTCTTT. This chain uses TRBV9 with TRBJ1-1; D is unclear. The CDR3 sequence is 17 residues long. V lost 4 bases to trimming and J lost 4 bases, with 23 bases between them. Germline CDR1 SGDLS, CDR2 YYNGEE.

The V and J genes are TRBV11-2 and TRBJ2-5; 9 nucleotides line up with TRBD2. The junction had 5 bases not matched to a gene; V was cut back by 7 bases and J by 5 bases. The CDR3 is 13 amino acids. Germline V CDR1 and CDR2: SGHAT, FQNNGV. CDR3 sequence (DNA): TGTGCCAGCAAAGCGGGGGGTTGGGAGACCCAGTACTTC. Translated: CASKAGGWETQYF.